The sequence of this T cell receptor (beta chain) was determined in a study of T cell responses to AZD1222 COVID-19 vaccine. Trimming took off 10 bases at V and 5 bases at J, with 9 bases between the two ends. This CDR3 spans 11 amino acids. Germline V CDR1 and CDR2: MNHEY, SVGAGI. A word on this clone: The antigen is undetermined.

Regarding the study as a whole: The donors showed a predominance of white British ancestry and of females, with possible underestimation of clonal diversity.

Some clones are missing from TCRdb's copy, which holds only in-frame ones; the method was immunoSEQ multiplex PCR. The top ten hold less than 3% of the sample, which has 180,000 or so clones, over 85% seen once. Here the sequenced sample was peripheral blood, taken on day 0 of AZD1222 vaccination. This chain links TRBV6-5 with TRBJ2-1; D is possibly TRBD1 or TRBD2 (5 bases each). This clonotype was sampled from an adult in good health. The DNA for the CDR3 is TGTGCCACCCGAGGGGACAATGAGCAGTTCTTC. This translates into CATRGDNEQFF.